Following are 8 T cell receptor beta chains from one sample sequenced in a study of cytomegalovirus exposure and HLA in healthy donors. Primers: 60 Vbeta forward and 13 Jbeta reverse. Libraries were prepared by immunoSEQ multiplex PCR; TCRdb keeps only in-frame clonotypes and omits some of them. The sample shows about 180,000 clones, roughly 83% of them seen only once. Sequencing used PBMCs. All receptors derive from a boy between 2 and 10 years old in good health and CMV-seronegative.

The rearrangement joins TRBV12-5 to TRBJ1-2; 7 bases fit TRBD1. This CDR3 contains 16 residues. The germline V gene has CDR1 LGHNT and CDR2 FRNRAP. The trim removed 0 bases at V and 8 bases at J, leaving 12 bases unmatched. DNA of the CDR3: TGTGCTAGTGGTTTGGTACAGAGGAGCCCAGGGGGAGGCTACACCTTC. Translating gives CASGLVQRSPGGGYTF.

The V gene is TRBV5-1, the J gene TRBJ1-1, with TRBD1 matching 11 bases. The CDR3 covers 14 residues. Unmatched junction bases numbered 4, after V lost 4 bases and J lost 5 bases. CDR1 is SGHRS and CDR2 is YFSETQ in the germline V gene. The CDR3 loop reads CASSQGQGATEAFF. The CDR3 DNA follows: TGCGCCAGCAGCCAAGGACAGGGGGCGACTGAAGCTTTCTTT.

The CDR3 region is CASSIDRGNEQYF. CDR3 DNA sequence: TGCGCCAGCAGCATCGACAGGGGAAACGAGCAGTACTTC. The rearrangement uses TRBV5-1 and TRBJ2-7; the match to TRBD1 covers 8 bases. V shed 4 bases, J shed 5 bases, and the junction held 5 bases outside the gene matches. CDR3 length equals 13 residues. Germline V lookup: CDR1 SGHRS, CDR2 YFSETQ.

The chain couples TRBV6-1 to TRBJ2-7, with D perhaps TRBD1 (6 bases). Between the trimmed V and J ends, which lost 10 bases and 3 bases, there was a span of 16 bases. The CDR3 sequence is 13 residues long. Per the germline V gene, CDR1 is MNHNS and CDR2 is SASEGT. CDR3 amino acids: CATRDTGDYEQYF. The DNA for the CDR3 is TGTGCCACCCGGGACACAGGAGACTACGAGCAGTACTTC.

V and J are TRBV7-6 and TRBJ2-7; a possible D gene is TRBD1 (5 bases). V lost 1 base and J lost 2, with 9 bases in between. The CDR3 spans 14 residues. In germline, CDR1 is SGHVS, CDR2 FNYEAQ. Here the CDR3 DNA reads TGTGCCAGCAGCTTAGGGGGCGAGACCTACGAGCAGTACTTC. Translating it yields CASSLGGETYEQYF.

This chain's CDR3 is CASSSQRSLYGDEQFF. The CDR3 nucleotides read TGTGCCAGCAGTTCGCAGCGGTCCCTTTACGGGGATGAGCAGTTCTTC. The rearrangement uses TRBV28 and TRBJ2-1; D is possibly TRBD2 (5 bases). In germline, CDR1 is MDHEN, CDR2 SYDVKM. This CDR3 contains 16 residues. V was shortened by 4 bases and J by 8 bases, with 21 bases between the two germline ends.

The DNA for the CDR3 is TGTGCCAGCAGCCTGAGGTCAGGGGGCGCCGGTGGCTACACCTTC. Amino acids: CASSLRSGGAGGYTF. The rearrangement uses TRBV7-6 and TRBJ1-2; 8 nucleotides match TRBD1. The CDR3 spans 15 residues. With V trimmed by 5 bases and J by 7 bases, 12 bases remained unmatched. The germline V gene encodes CDR1 SGHVS and CDR2 FNYEAQ.

V is TRBV6-5 and J is TRBJ2-2; 9 nucleotides line up with TRBD1. Germline V gives CDR1 MNHEY, CDR2 SVGAGI. The CDR3 is 15 amino acids. With V trimmed by 6 bases and J by 7 bases, 9 bases remained unmatched. DNA of the CDR3: TGTGCCAGCAGAATGGGGACAGGGTCTGGCGGGGAGCTGTTTTTT. This encodes CASRMGTGSGGELFF.